The entry below describes one TCR beta chain. The data stem from a study of blood T cell repertoires in COVID-19. Study as a whole: T cells, B-cell-depleted T cells, or PBMCs provided the cDNA or gDNA that served as material.

Germline V lookup: CDR1 LNHDA, CDR2 SQIVND (reference sequence). The trim removed 6 bases at V and 4 bases at J, leaving 13 bases unmatched. The CDR3 covers 16 residues. Original data processing: Counts of nucleated cells, estimated from reference gene primer amplification, were obtained. The method was immunoSEQ multiplex PCR; TCRdb's version includes in-frame clones alone and lacks a portion of them. Clone size and V and J calls were adopted from that table, with D and trimming inferred from the DNA. The sample lists about 250,000 clones; 86% were seen once. This TCR came from a woman aged 80 or over with COVID-19, enrolled during active disease. The sample consisted of peripheral blood. This chain joins TRBV19 and TRBJ1-2; 8 positions match TRBD1. The DNA of the CDR3 is TGTGCCAGTAGGGGTGGGTCGACAGGGGACTCCTATGGCTACACCTTC. It specifies CASRGGSTGDSYGYTF.